This T cell receptor beta chain was found in a study of blood T cells in healthy people across ages. The length of the CDR3 is 15 residues. The germline V and J ends were trimmed by 0 bases and 7 bases, with 16 bases remaining between them. CDR1 is SGHTS, CDR2 YDEGEE, per germline. They isolated at least 6 million PBMCs from each sample. Findings of the study overall: Unknown CMV status may confound age-related changes in expanded clones. Per million T cells, the diversity of TCR beta decreased roughly linearly as age advanced.

In the case of this clonotype: Its antigen remains unidentified.

Alongside a J-beta primer mix, a sample-barcoded 5' primer served in a second PCR lasting about 7 to 11 cycles. TCRdb re-called the 5' RACE reads through MiXCR, storing one row per CDR3 protein. This sample has about 640,000 distinct CDR3 sequences, with about 54% found just once. The chain carries TRBV5-8 and TRBJ2-5; a weak D match, TRBD2 (5 bases). This clonotype originated in a man aged 55 to 70 in good health. Sample: blood. The CDR3 DNA follows: TGTGCCAGCAGCTTGGGGACTGAGAATACGGGGACCCAGTACTTC. Encoded protein: CASSLGTENTGTQYF.